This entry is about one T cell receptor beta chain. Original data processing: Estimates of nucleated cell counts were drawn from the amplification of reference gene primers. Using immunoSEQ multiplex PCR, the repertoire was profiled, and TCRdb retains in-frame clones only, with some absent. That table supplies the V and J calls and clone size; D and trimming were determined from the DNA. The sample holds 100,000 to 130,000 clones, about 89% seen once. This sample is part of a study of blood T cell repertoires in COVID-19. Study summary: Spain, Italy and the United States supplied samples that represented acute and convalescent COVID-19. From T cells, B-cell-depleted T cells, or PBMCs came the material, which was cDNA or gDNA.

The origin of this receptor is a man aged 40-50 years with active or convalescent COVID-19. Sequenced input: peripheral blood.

In nucleotides, the CDR3 is TGTGCCAGCAGTGCCTCGACAGTTCCCTACGAGCAGTACTTC. The encoded protein is CASSASTVPYEQYF. V and J are TRBV6-6 and TRBJ2-7, with D tentatively TRBD1 (5 bases). From germline, CDR1 is MNHNY and CDR2 SVGAGI (reference sequence). This CDR3 contains 14 residues. V was cut by 5 bases and J by 2 bases, with 13 bases left in between.